This T cell receptor beta chain derives from a study of identical twins (dated by TCRdb to the mid-2010s). About the study as a whole: The study deep-sequenced TCR alpha and beta repertoires from monozygotic twins, unrelated adults of various ages and cord blood to test whether fetal clonotypes persist. To rule out contamination, the twin experiments were replicated at different times with different library preparation protocols.

Library construction relied on 5' RACE. Sequenced using an Illumina HiSeq 2000. A universal primer binding site was added through template switching, and the final cDNA carried a unique molecular identifier so that TCR cDNA molecules could be counted accurately. Specific primers in the conserved constant-segment region were used to synthesize first-strand cDNA for TCR alpha and beta chains. To control for contamination, every cDNA library was double barcoded, receiving both a SMART-Mk sample barcode and Illumina barcodes. TruSeq adapter sequences along with Illumina sample barcodes were introduced in two successive PCR steps. The Illumina HiSeq platform was used with custom primers to sequence TCR alpha and beta cDNA libraries. Turning to the authors' computational methods: Raw reads were processed with MiGEC to extract unique molecular identifiers, and MiXCR was used to determine CDR3 positions. For each individual, recombination models were inferred using an EM algorithm with the repgenHMM and IGoR tools. Shared clonotype analysis was performed with the tcR package in R, normalizing sharing by the product of cloneset sizes. To study raw recombination free of thymic and clonal selection effects, out-of-frame nonproductive sequences were analyzed. The public reads were run again by TCRdb, first through fastp at Q25 and then through MiXCR, and only productive beta chains were kept. Rows merge per CDR3 protein into single entries with the most common DNA and genes. The V and J calls were determined by TCRdb, not by the authors. This sample has about 530,000 distinct CDR3 sequences in its table, and approximately 14% of those were observed once. The leading ten clones occupy about 0.4% of the sample.

What the study reported, not specific to this receptor: Zero-insertion analyses could be partly confounded by invariant T cells such as MAIT and iNKT, although diverse VJ usage argued against such confounding for most clonotypes. In monozygotic twins, out-of-frame TCR alpha sharing was systematically underestimated by recombination models, although the models agreed with sharing between unrelated individuals. In beta out-of-frame sequences, excess twin sharing was weaker, because having fewer shared sequences lowered the signal-to-noise ratio. Out-of-frame TCR alpha sequences shared between twins showed an excess of low generation-probability sequences compared with coincidental sharing between unrelated individuals. Abundant cord blood beta clonotypes had fewer insertions, young adult naive repertoires showed a similar but weaker trend, and memory repertoires showed no such trend. Conclusions relied on cross-sectional statistical analysis, since the same donors could not be followed over many years.

Every donor was a healthy Caucasian. The twin cohort comprised three pairs of female monozygotic twins, all aged roughly 18 to 30 years. Positive isolation kits from Invitrogen were used to isolate CD4+ and CD8+ T cell populations. Compared with germline, V lacks 6 bases and J lacks 4 bases; bases without a gene match: 2. The CDR3 covers 14 residues, taking in both the cysteine and the phenylalanine. Only the CDR3 region is kept as DNA, spanning 42 bases read in frame from base 1. CDR1 and CDR2 (SNHLY, FYNNEI) derive from the germline V gene. This clonotype was observed many times. The antigen this receptor binds is unknown. One base away there is no much larger clone; base qualities are not given. These same data were also listed under a study on yellow fever vaccine responses in identical twins. The second study's paper adds: According to the authors, in identical twins the way T cells responded to vaccination appeared partly convergent and partly personalized. In identical twins, the study followed T cell clones that responded to the vaccine with precision.

The V and J segments used are TRBV2 and TRBJ2-1; 11 bases in the junction line up with TRBD2. The material sequenced was CD4+ T cells sorted from blood. The receptor comes from a woman younger than 30 in good health. CDR3 protein: CASRGLADYNEQFF. The DNA reads as follows: TGTGCCAGCAGGGGACTAGCGGATTACAATGAGCAGTTCTTC.